The 24 T cell receptor beta chains below all came from one sample that was sequenced in a study of CD8+CD57+ T cells in acquired aplastic anemia. Patients sequenced had flow cytometry evidence of CD8+CD57+ cell expansion. Genomic DNA, the template, was used for profiling of the TCR beta VDJ and CDR3. TCRdb re-derived calls from the reads in MiXCR, one entry per CDR3 protein. The sample consists of under 200,000 distinct CDR3 sequences, 45% to 55% of them appearing once. Sequencing was carried out using sorted CD4+, CD8+, or CD8+CD57+ T cells (not recorded which) from PBMCs. The source is a human donor with aplastic anemia.

This chain uses TRBV11-2 with TRBJ2-5, with 10 bases fitting TRBD1. J was trimmed by 3 bases and V by 7 bases; bases with no gene match: 5. This CDR3 has 14 residues. The germline V gene has CDR1 SGHAT and CDR2 FQNNGV. The CDR3 here is CASTVGTGEETQYF. The CDR3 nucleotides are TGTGCCAGCACCGTAGGGACAGGGGAAGAGACCCAGTACTTC. Complete variable domain (other parts from reference TRBV11-2 and TRBJ2-5): EAGVAQSPRYKIIEKRQSVAFWCNPISGHATLYWYQQILGQGPKLLIQFQNNGVVDDSQLPKDRFSAERLKGVDSTLKIQPAKLEDSAVYLCASTVGTGEETQYFGPGTRLLVL.

A note on this clonotype: It may be a read error: a sequence one base away is much more abundant. The chain carries TRBV30 and TRBJ2-7; 8 bases are a match to TRBD1. CDR3 length equals 13 residues. Germline CDR1 and CDR2: GTSNPN and SVGIG (reference sequence). V gave up 4 bases and J gave up 6 bases; unmatched junction bases: 8. The CDR3 loop is CAWNPGTGVEQYF. DNA for the CDR3: TGTGCCTGGAACCCCGGGACAGGCGTCGAGCAGTACTTC. The full variable domain, rest sourced from reference TRBV30 and TRBJ2-7, is SQTIHQWPATLVQPVGSPLSLECTVEGTSNPNLYWYRQAAGRGLQLLFYSVGIGQISSEVPQNLSASRPQDRQFILSSKKLLLSDSGFYLCAWNPGTGVEQYFGPGTRLTVT.

On this clonotype itself: The DNA is left out, because the CDR3 cannot be placed on it with certainty; the CDR3 is given as TCRdb lists it. The chain uses TRBV19 and TRBJ1-2. Germline assignment: CDR1 LNHDA and CDR2 SQIVND (reference sequence). Counting both end residues, the CDR3 totals 14 amino acids. CDR3 loop: CASLEREGLYGYTF.

The chain joins TRBV2 to TRBJ1-2; no clear D. Trimming shortened V by 3 bases and J by 3 bases, and 8 bases separated the two germline ends. The germline V gene encodes CDR1 SNHLY and CDR2 FYNNEI. This CDR3 spans 13 amino acids. CDR3 loop: CASSDTTDYGYTF. The CDR3 DNA reads as TGTGCCAGCAGTGATACTACTGACTATGGCTACACCTTC.

With regard to this clonotype: A single base separates this from a much larger clone, so it may be a read error. The chain carries TRBV11-1 and TRBJ2-1; TRBD1 matches at 10 bases. This CDR3 contains 20 residues. In germline, CDR1 is SGHAT, CDR2 FQDESV (reference sequence). This chain's CDR3 is CASSDLLGTGAPSSHNEQFF. Written as DNA, the CDR3 is TGTGCCAGCAGCGACCTGCTCGGGACAGGGGCCCCTAGCTCCCACAATGAGCAGTTCTTC.

This clonotype was observed a handful of times. The chain joins TRBV10-1 to TRBJ2-7; maybe TRBD2 (6 bases). The CDR3 covers 14 residues. V was clipped by 2 bases and J by 5 bases, with 13 bases between them. Germline lookup yields CDR1 WNHNN and CDR2 SYGVQD (reference sequence). DNA for the CDR3: TGCGCCAGCAGTGAGCAGGGAGGTAACGACGAGCAGTACTTC. This translates into CASSEQGGNDEQYF.

The J gene is TRBJ1-1, the V gene TRBV7-9; D uncertain. Germline V gene lookup returns CDR1 SEHNR and CDR2 FQNEAQ (reference sequence). CDR3 length equals 11 residues. With 6 bases removed from V and 10 bases from J, the gap between germline ends came to 12 bases. The CDR3 DNA is TGTGCCAGCAGGGCCAATGTGGGAGCTTTCTTT. Translated, it gives CASRANVGAFF.

This clonotype is a singleton in its sample. The chain couples TRBV5-4 to TRBJ2-3; tentatively, D is TRBD1 or TRBD2 (6 bases each). Germline V CDR1 and CDR2: SGHNT, YYREEE (reference sequence). CDR3 size: 16 residues. Trimming removed 2 bases at V and 2 bases at J, with 15 bases between. The CDR3 protein is CASSFRGLTYTDTQYF. The CDR3, as DNA: TGTGCCAGCAGCTTTCGGGGGCTTACTTACACAGATACGCAGTATTTT.

The sample holds many counts of this clonotype. V usage is TRBV2 and J usage is TRBJ2-7, with no clear D. V was cut by 3 bases and J by 3 bases, with 12 bases left in between. Germline lookup yields CDR1 SNHLY and CDR2 FYNNEI. The CDR3 loop spans 14 amino acids. The CDR3 region is CASSDRGFYYEQYF. The CDR3 DNA follows: TGTGCCAGCAGTGACAGAGGATTTTACTACGAGCAGTACTTC.

Concerning this clonotype itself: This could be a read error, since a much larger clone is one nucleotide away. The chain links TRBV10-3 to TRBJ1-3; D unresolved. CDR3 length equals 13 residues. Looked up from germline, CDR1 is ENHRY and CDR2 is SYGVKD. The CDR3 nucleotides read TGTGCCATCACCCCCCCGCCTGGAAACACCGTATATTTT. It encodes CAITPPPGNTVYF.

This clonotype was seen only once. The chain combines TRBV10-3 with TRBJ2-7; TRBD1 might be the D (5 bases). CDR1 is ENHRY and CDR2 is SYGVKD in the germline V gene. Trimming took off 3 bases at V and 2 bases at J, with 14 bases between the two ends. The CDR3 sequence is 15 residues long. CDR3 loop: CAISEMVQGAYEQYF. CDR3 bases: TGTGCCATCAGTGAAATGGTTCAAGGGGCCTACGAGCAGTACTTC.

With respect to this clonotype: Lacking the conserved final phenylalanine or tryptophan, this CDR3 likely reflects a read error. The CDR3 region is CASSIDYRGTEAFI. CDR3 nucleotides: TGTGCCAGTAGTATAGATTACAGGGGCACTGAAGCTTTCATT. The chain couples TRBV19 to TRBJ1-1; 7 nucleotides line up with TRBD1. The CDR3 covers 14 residues. The J segment lost 4 bases and the V segment lost 0 bases, leaving 2 bases of the junction unmatched. Germline V lookup: CDR1 LNHDA, CDR2 SQIVND (reference sequence).

As concerns this clonotype: The conserved closing phenylalanine or tryptophan is absent in this CDR3, likely reflecting a read error. The J gene is TRBJ2-2, the V gene TRBV27, with D possibly called TRBD1 or TRBD2 (5 bases each). The V end was cut by 7 bases, the J end by 4 bases, with 13 bases between. CDR3 size: 14 residues. Per germline, CDR1 MNHEY and CDR2 SMNVEV (reference sequence). CDR3 amino acids: CASTSGRGTGELFL. The DNA for the CDR3 is TGTGCCAGCACCTCAGGGAGAGGCACCGGGGAGCTGTTTCTT.

This clonotype was found a few times. V is TRBV19 and J is TRBJ2-7, with D possibly TRBD1 on 6 matching bases. CDR1 is LNHDA and CDR2 is SQIVND in the germline V gene (reference sequence). With 0 bases removed from V and 4 bases from J, the gap between germline ends came to 10 bases. CDR3 size: 14 residues. Here the CDR3 reads CASSIEGTRYEQYF. CDR3 nucleotide sequence: TGTGCCAGTAGTATAGAGGGGACAAGGTACGAGCAGTACTTC.

The rearrangement joins TRBV7-6 to TRBJ2-3, with TRBD2 matching over 8 bases. Germline CDR1 is SGHVS and CDR2 is FNYEAQ. The CDR3 consists of 16 residues. J was trimmed by 2 bases and V by 5 bases; bases with no gene match: 9. The CDR3 DNA reads as TGTGCCAGCAGCACACAGCCGGGACTAGTCACAGATACGCAGTATTTT. Its translation is CASSTQPGLVTDTQYF.

Note on this clonotype: This may be a read error: a much more frequent sequence differs by one nucleotide. The chain is built from TRBV4-1 and TRBJ2-7; the match to TRBD2 covers 9 bases. This CDR3 has 16 residues. In germline, CDR1 is MGHRA, CDR2 YSYEKL. DNA of the CDR3: TGCGCCAGCGGCCACCTCAGCGGGGGGAACCTATACGAGCAGTACTTC. It translates to CASGHLSGGNLYEQYF.

Many counts were recorded for this clonotype. V and J are TRBV7-9 and TRBJ1-5, with D tentatively TRBD1 (6 bases). The length of the CDR3 is 12 residues. The V end was cut by 9 bases, the J end by 1 base, with 7 bases between. Germline V gene sequence: CDR1 SEHNR, CDR2 FQNEAQ (reference sequence). The DNA for the CDR3 is TGTGCCAGTCAGGGGAGCAATCAGCCCCAGCATTTT. Its translation: CASQGSNQPQHF.

This clonotype is labeled medium-sized. This chain links TRBV10-2 with TRBJ1-5; no definite D call. Deletions cut 2 bases from V and 6 bases from J, with 5 bases between. Germline V lookup: CDR1 WSHSY, CDR2 SAAADI. The length of the CDR3 is 12 residues. CDR3 coding DNA: TGCGCCAGCAGTGAGCTGTCTCAGCCCCAGCATTTT. Protein sequence: CASSELSQPQHF.

The chain has TRBV7-2 and TRBJ2-7, with 8 nucleotides matching TRBD1. The CDR3 loop spans 14 amino acids. CDR1 and CDR2 from the germline V gene are SGHTA and FQGNSA. V shed 5 bases and J 4 bases; nucleotides not matched to a gene: 7. The CDR3 coding sequence is TGTGCCAGCAGCCGGGTAGGACAGGGTTACGAGCAGTACTTC. It yields the protein CASSRVGQGYEQYF.

V and J are TRBV10-3 and TRBJ2-7, with D perhaps matching TRBD1 or TRBD2 (5 bases each). The V and J ends lost 7 bases and 0 bases respectively, with 13 bases between them. The CDR3 is 14 amino acids. Germline lookup yields CDR1 ENHRY and CDR2 SYGVKD. CDR3 sequence reads: CAIMAAGSSYEQYF. The CDR3 DNA reads TGTGCCATCATGGCCGCAGGGAGCTCCTACGAGCAGTACTTC.

This clonotype was found many times. The chain recombines TRBV14 with TRBJ2-3; 11 bases align to TRBD2. The CDR3 has 17 residues. The V segment lost 3 bases and the J segment 6 bases; nucleotides outside the gene matches: 11. Germline CDR1 SGHDN, CDR2 FVKESK. CDR3 in DNA: TGTGCCAGCAGCCAGCCCTCCTCTAGCGGGAGGTTGGATACGCAGTATTTT. The encoded protein is CASSQPSSSGRLDTQYF.

The table lists this clonotype with a few counts. The CDR3 here is CASSPAGSGNTIYF. The CDR3 DNA sequence: TGTGCCAGCAGCCCCGCCGGATCTGGAAACACCATATATTTT. The chain is built from TRBV5-4 and TRBJ1-3, with D unresolved. The CDR3 is made up of 14 amino acids. Germline values: CDR1 SGHNT, CDR2 YYREEE (reference sequence). Trimming left V 4 bases short and J 1 base short, with 9 bases between. The entire variable domain, with the rest obtained from reference TRBV5-4 and TRBJ1-3, is as follows: ETGVTQSPTHLIKTRGQQVTLRCSSQSGHNTVSWYQQALGQGPQFIFQYYREEENGRGNFPPRFSGLQFPNYSSELNVNALELDDSALYLCASSPAGSGNTIYFGEGSWLTVV.

As regards this clonotype: Possible read error: a much larger clone is one base away. In this CDR3 the conserved last residue, phenylalanine or tryptophan, is missing, so a read error is likely. V usage is TRBV11-2 and J usage is TRBJ2-7, with 9 bases identical to TRBD2. CDR1 and CDR2 (germline): SGHAT, FQNNGV. The CDR3 is made up of 12 amino acids. V dropped 8 bases and J dropped 7; count of bases not matched to a gene: 6. The chain's CDR3 is CASGRLAEEQYL. In DNA form, the CDR3 reads TGTGCCAGCGGCCGACTAGCGGAAGAGCAGTACCTC.

This sequence joins TRBV24-1 and TRBJ2-1; tentatively, D is TRBD2 (6 bases). V was shortened by 1 base and J by 11 bases, with 11 bases between the two germline ends. Per the germline V gene, CDR1 is KGHDR and CDR2 is SFDVKD. This CDR3 region has 13 residues. The CDR3 coding sequence is TGTGCCACCAGTGATTTTGCGGGGCTAAAGCAGTTCTTC. Protein: CATSDFAGLKQFF.